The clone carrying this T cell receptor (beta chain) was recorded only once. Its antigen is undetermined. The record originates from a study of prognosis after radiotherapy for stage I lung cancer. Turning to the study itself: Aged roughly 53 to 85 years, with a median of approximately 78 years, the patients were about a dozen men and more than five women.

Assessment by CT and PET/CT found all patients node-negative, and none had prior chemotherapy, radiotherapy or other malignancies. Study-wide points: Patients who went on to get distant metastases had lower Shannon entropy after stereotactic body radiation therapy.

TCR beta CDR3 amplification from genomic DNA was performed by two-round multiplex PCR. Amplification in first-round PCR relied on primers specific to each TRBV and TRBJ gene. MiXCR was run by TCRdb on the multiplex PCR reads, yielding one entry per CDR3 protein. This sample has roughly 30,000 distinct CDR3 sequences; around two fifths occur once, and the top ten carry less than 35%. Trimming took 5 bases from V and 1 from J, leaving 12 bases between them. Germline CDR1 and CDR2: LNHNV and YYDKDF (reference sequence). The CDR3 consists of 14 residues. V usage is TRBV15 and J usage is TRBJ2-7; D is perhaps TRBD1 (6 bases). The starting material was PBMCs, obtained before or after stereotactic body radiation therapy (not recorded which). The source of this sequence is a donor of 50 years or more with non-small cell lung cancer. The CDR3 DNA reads TGTGCCACCAGCGGGGAGACAGGTTCCTACGAGCAGTACTTC. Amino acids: CATSGETGSYEQYF.